These 32 T cell receptor beta chains came from one sample sequenced in a study of T cells in Graves' hyperthyroidism and ophthalmopathy. The investigators amplified TCR beta CDR3 regions from RNA transcripts. HTBI primers were the set used in a first-round RT-PCR of the TCR CDR3. TCRdb reprocessed the multiplex PCR reads with MiXCR, giving one entry per CDR3 protein. The table shows 300,000 to 450,000 distinct CDR3 sequences, with approximately 13% occurring only once. The sequenced sample consisted of blood. The receptors here all came from a woman aged 55 to 70 with Graves' hyperthyroidism.

The genes are TRBV10-3 and TRBJ1-2; maybe TRBD1 (6 bases). Trimming pared 10 bases from V and 5 bases from J, leaving 17 bases between. CDR3 length: 13 residues. The V gene's germline CDR1 is ENHRY and CDR2 SYGVKD. The CDR3 reads CATRGREGYGYTF. CDR3 sequence (DNA): TGTGCCACCAGGGGCAGAGAGGGGTATGGCTACACCTTC.

This clonotype was seen once. The gene calls are TRBV4-1 and TRBJ1-5, with D perhaps matching TRBD1 (6 bases). The CDR3 runs to 14 residues. V shed 8 bases and J shed 2 bases, with 13 bases lying between them. Germline lookup yields CDR1 MGHRA and CDR2 YSYEKL. The CDR3 DNA follows: TGCGCCAGCGGCGCGGGGGCTGGCAATCAGCCCCAGCATTTT. This translates into CASGAGAGNQPQHF.

This clonotype has ten or more counts. The rearrangement links TRBV12-3 or TRBV12-4 to TRBJ2-1; 14 nucleotides match TRBD2. This CDR3 comprises 17 residues. V shed 5 bases, J shed 8 bases, and the junction held 11 bases outside the gene matches. Here the CDR3 reads CASSRPGTSGSGHEQFF. CDR3 nucleotides: TGTGCCAGCAGTCGCCCCGGGACTAGCGGGAGTGGTCATGAGCAGTTCTTC.

This clonotype was seen repeatedly, ten times or more. The genes are TRBV12-3 or TRBV12-4 and TRBJ2-1, with TRBD1 matching 9 bases. Unmatched junction bases numbered 2, after V lost 4 bases and J lost 4 bases. This CDR3 contains 14 residues. Here the CDR3 reads CASSSGTGYNEQFF. Written as DNA, the CDR3 is TGTGCCAGCAGTTCCGGGACAGGGTACAATGAGCAGTTCTTC.

In this sample, this clonotype turned up many times. The CDR3 protein is CASSRLAGGRTDTQYF. In nucleotides, the CDR3 is TGTGCCAGCAGTCGTCTAGCGGGAGGCCGCACAGATACGCAGTATTTT. The rearrangement uses TRBV12-3 or TRBV12-4 and TRBJ2-3, with 11 bases that match TRBD2. J lost 1 base, V lost 5 bases, and 5 bases had no gene match. The CDR3 totals 16 residues.

This clonotype was seen many times. The rearrangement joins TRBV7-8 to TRBJ2-7; 8 bases fit TRBD1. Germline V gene sequence: CDR1 SGHVS, CDR2 FQNEAQ. V gave up 5 bases and J gave up 2 bases; unmatched junction bases: 8. The CDR3 loop spans 15 amino acids. CDR3 coding DNA: TGTGCCAGCAGCATGACAGGGGTAACAACCTACGAGCAGTACTTC. It codes for CASSMTGVTTYEQYF.

This clonotype was detected ten times or more. The J gene is TRBJ1-1, the V gene TRBV24-1, with 9 bases fitting TRBD1. From germline, CDR1 is KGHDR and CDR2 SFDVKD. CDR3 size: 13 residues. V shed 4 bases, J shed 9 bases, and the junction held 5 bases outside the gene matches. CDR3 coding DNA: TGTGCCACCAGTGACATAGGGACAGGGAAAGCTTTCTTT. Translated: CATSDIGTGKAFF.

The genes are TRBV5-1 and TRBJ2-6, with D perhaps TRBD1 (5 bases). The CDR3 sequence is 15 residues long. The germline V gene encodes CDR1 SGHRS and CDR2 YFSETQ. Trimming stripped 4 bases from V and 0 bases from J, with 8 bases between. The CDR3 sequence is CASSNRISGANVLTF. The DNA of the CDR3 is TGCGCCAGCAGCAACAGGATCTCTGGGGCCAACGTCCTGACTTTC.

This clonotype was observed many times. V usage is TRBV11-1 and J usage is TRBJ1-6; 7 nucleotides agree with TRBD1. Germline trimming cut 3 bases from V and 5 bases from J; bases unmatched to any gene: 4. The germline CDR1 and CDR2 sequences are SGHAT and FQDESV (reference sequence). This CDR3 region has 15 residues. The CDR3 DNA reads as TGTGCCAGCAGCTTGTCGGGACAGCATAATTCACCCCTCCACTTT. Translating it yields CASSLSGQHNSPLHF.

Many counts were recorded for this clonotype. The chain has TRBV18 and TRBJ2-1; D possibly corresponds to TRBD2 (7 bases). Trimming removed 2 bases from V and 7 bases from J, with 21 bases in between. Germline CDR1 reads KGHSH; CDR2 reads LQKENI. CDR3 length: 17 residues. This CDR3 reads CASSPLSSSGGGNEQFF. In DNA, the CDR3 is TGTGCCAGCTCACCATTATCGTCTAGCGGAGGGGGGAATGAGCAGTTCTTC.

J is TRBJ2-3 and V is TRBV5-4; 11 bases are a match to TRBD2. Germline lookup yields CDR1 SGHNT and CDR2 YYREEE (reference sequence). This CDR3 has 15 amino acids. The J segment lost 5 bases and the V segment lost 5 bases, leaving 7 bases of the junction unmatched. CDR3 sequence reads: CASRKTGTSGDTQYF. In DNA form, the CDR3 reads TGTGCCAGCAGAAAAACCGGGACTAGCGGAGATACGCAGTATTTT. The full variable domain, in which reference TRBV5-4 and TRBJ2-3 provide the parts outside the CDR3, is ETGVTQSPTHLIKTRGQQVTLRCSSQSGHNTVSWYQQALGQGPQFIFQYYREEENGRGNFPPRFSGLQFPNYSSELNVNALELDDSALYLCASRKTGTSGDTQYFGPGTRLTVL.

This clonotype was seen at least ten times. J is TRBJ1-1 and V is TRBV18, with a possible D match to TRBD1 (5 bases). CDR3 length: 13 amino acids. The V end was cut by 5 bases, the J end by 0 bases, with 7 bases between. Germline CDR1 reads KGHSH; CDR2 reads LQKENI. The CDR3 loop is CASSATVNTEAFF. CDR3 bases: TGTGCCAGCTCAGCGACAGTGAACACTGAAGCTTTCTTT.

This chain uses TRBV6-1 with TRBJ2-5; D is undetermined. V gave up 2 bases and J gave up 2 bases, with 12 bases separating them. The CDR3 runs 15 residues. Germline CDR1 and CDR2: MNHNS and SASEGT. CDR3 coding DNA: TGTGCCAGCAGTGAATGGTCACATCGACAAGAGACCCAGTACTTC. Amino acids: CASSEWSHRQETQYF.

This clonotype was seen repeatedly, ten times or more. Here the CDR3 reads CASSQRREGDTQYF. DNA for the CDR3: TGTGCCAGCAGTCAAAGACGTGAAGGAGATACGCAGTATTTT. The V call is TRBV2, the J call TRBJ2-3; D call uncertain. V gave up 5 bases and J gave up 5 bases, with 14 bases separating them. Per germline, CDR1 SNHLY and CDR2 FYNNEI. This CDR3 comprises 14 residues.

This clonotype has at least ten counts. This chain links TRBV4-1 with TRBJ2-7, with D maybe TRBD1 (6 bases). Germline-derived CDR1 and CDR2 are MGHRA and YSYEKL. This CDR3 region has 15 residues. V lost 3 bases, J lost 6 bases, and 18 bases lay in between. In DNA, the CDR3 is TGCGCCAGCAGCCACCCTCCGAGAGGGGGAATCGAGCAGTACTTC. Its protein product is CASSHPPRGGIEQYF.

This clonotype was counted at least ten times. The chain joins TRBV5-6 to TRBJ1-1, with D maybe TRBD1 (6 bases). V was trimmed by 4 bases and J by 3 bases, leaving 16 bases between them. Looked up from germline, CDR1 is SGHDT and CDR2 is YYEEEE. CDR3 length: 15 amino acids. CDR3 DNA: TGTGCCAGCAGCCCCGCTGACAGGACGTACACTGAAGCTTTCTTT. Translation gives CASSPADRTYTEAFF.

In this sample, this clonotype turned up many times. V is TRBV12-3 or TRBV12-4 and J is TRBJ2-7; 13 bases are a match to TRBD2. The DNA end is more similar to TRBJ2-1, so the J call may be wrong. The CDR3 contains 15 residues. The CDR3 sequence: CASSTTSGRADEQFF. The CDR3 region has the DNA TGTGCCAGCAGTACAACTAGCGGGAGGGCCGACGAGCAGTTCTTC.

The gene calls are TRBV28 and TRBJ2-3, with TRBD1 identical over 8 bases. In germline, CDR1 is MDHEN, CDR2 SYDVKM. J gave up 2 bases and V 3 bases, and 7 bases lay outside the gene matches. The length of the CDR3 is 16 residues. In DNA, the CDR3 is TGTGCCAGCAGTTTTGAATCCAGGGGGCTCACAGATACGCAGTATTTT. Amino acids: CASSFESRGLTDTQYF.

This clonotype has more than one count but fewer than ten. The CDR3 loop is CSAGGFLGPQHF. DNA for the CDR3: TGCAGTGCCGGAGGGTTTTTAGGTCCCCAGCATTTT. The chain recombines TRBV20-1 with TRBJ1-5; D gene ambiguous. CDR1 is DFQATT and CDR2 is SNEGSKA in the germline V gene (reference sequence). V lost 6 bases and J 10 bases, leaving 16 bases between the germline ends. This CDR3 contains 12 residues.

Ten or more counts support this clonotype. The V call is TRBV24-1, the J call TRBJ1-2; 7 bases line up with TRBD1. This CDR3 region has 13 residues. Trimming cost V 1 base and J 6 bases; bases outside gene matches: 1. Per germline, CDR1 KGHDR and CDR2 SFDVKD. DNA for the CDR3: TGTGCCACCAGTGATTTTAGGGGGCATGGCTACACCTTC. This translates into CATSDFRGHGYTF.

This clonotype was observed a handful of times. V is TRBV12-5 and J is TRBJ1-2; no clear D gene. This CDR3 contains 10 residues. Trimming took off 6 bases at V and 5 bases at J, with 4 bases between the two ends. Looked up from germline, CDR1 is LGHNT and CDR2 is FRNRAP. The DNA of the CDR3 is TGTGCTAGTGGAGGATATGGCTACACCTTC. It specifies CASGGYGYTF.

There are many counts of this clonotype. The chain uses TRBV9 and TRBJ2-1; D is unresolved. V lost 0 bases and J lost 0, with 7 bases in between. Germline V lookup: CDR1 SGDLS, CDR2 YYNGEE. There are 15 residues in the CDR3. The CDR3 sequence is CASSVDARSYNEQFF. The CDR3 DNA is TGTGCCAGCAGCGTAGATGCCCGCTCCTACAATGAGCAGTTCTTC.

The chain carries TRBV6-2 or TRBV6-3 and TRBJ2-1, with D perhaps matching TRBD2 (6 bases). CDR1 MNHEY and CDR2 SVGEGT come from the germline V gene. Between the trimmed V and J ends, which lost 7 bases and 3 bases, there was a span of 16 bases. This CDR3 region has 15 residues. CDR3 amino acids: CASIGSGVYYNEQFF. CDR3 nucleotide sequence: TGTGCCAGCATCGGTTCGGGGGTCTACTACAATGAGCAGTTCTTC.

This clonotype has a count of ten or more. This chain links TRBV14 with TRBJ2-7; D not certain. There are 16 residues in the CDR3. Deletions cut 3 bases from V and 6 bases from J, with 21 bases between. Germline V gene data show CDR1 as SGHDN and CDR2 as FVKESK. CDR3 amino acids: CASSQEALVYTLEQYF. CDR3 nucleotide sequence: TGTGCCAGCAGCCAGGAAGCCTTGGTCTATACCCTCGAGCAGTACTTC.

In the case of this clonotype: This may stem from a read error, because a much larger clone lies one nucleotide away. Here the CDR3 reads CASSLGADIQYF. CDR3 bases: TGTGCCAGCAGCTTAGGGGCGGACATTCAGTACTTC. V gene TRBV11-2 combines with J gene TRBJ2-4, with unresolved D. The CDR3 spans 12 residues. Germline CDR1 is SGHAT and CDR2 is FQNNGV. V dropped 1 base and J dropped 8 bases, with 6 bases sitting between them. The variable domain in full, completed from reference TRBV11-2 and TRBJ2-4, reads EAGVAQSPRYKIIEKRQSVAFWCNPISGHATLYWYQQILGQGPKLLIQFQNNGVVDDSQLPKDRFSAERLKGVDSTLKIQPAKLEDSAVYLCASSLGADIQYFGAGTRLSVL.

This clonotype showed up many times. The V and J genes are TRBV7-3 and TRBJ2-1; 7 nucleotides align to TRBD2. Germline CDR1 SGHTA, CDR2 FQGTGA. The CDR3 is made up of 15 amino acids. Germline trimming cut 1 base from V and 1 base from J; bases unmatched to any gene: 1. CDR3 nucleotides: TGTGCCAGCAGCTTAAGGGGGGGGTCCTACAATGAGCAGTTCTTC. This codes for CASSLRGGSYNEQFF.

In the case of this clonotype: With a much larger clone just one base away, this may be a read error. The conserved phenylalanine or tryptophan is not found at the CDR3 terminus, so this likely reflects a read error. This rearrangement joins TRBV3-1 to TRBJ1-2; a weak D match, TRBD1 (5 bases). The germline V and J ends were trimmed by 0 bases and 5 bases, with 19 bases remaining between them. This CDR3 spans 17 amino acids. CDR1 and CDR2 (germline): LGHDT, YNNKEL (reference sequence). CDR3 residues: CASSQEYGTEGTYGYTL. In DNA form, the CDR3 reads TGTGCCAGCAGCCAAGAGTATGGGACCGAGGGAACATATGGCTACACCCTC.

At least ten counts were recorded for this clonotype. The chain employs TRBV28 and TRBJ1-5, with D possibly matching TRBD1 (6 bases). V dropped 7 bases and J dropped 7 bases, with 11 bases sitting between them. The germline CDR1 and CDR2 sequences are MDHEN and SYDVKM. CDR3 length: 12 amino acids. The CDR3: CASTRGAQPQHF. The CDR3 bases are TGTGCCAGCACGCGGGGGGCCCAGCCCCAGCATTTT.

V and J are TRBV6-1 and TRBJ1-6, with unresolved D. Trimming left V 6 bases short and J 7 bases short, with 7 bases between. Looked up from germline, CDR1 is MNHNS and CDR2 is SASEGT. CDR3 size: 12 residues. CDR3 coding DNA: TGTGCCAGCAGGGCGGTAAATTCACCCCTCCACTTT. It yields the protein CASRAVNSPLHF.

The chain links TRBV11-2 to TRBJ2-2; D perhaps matches TRBD2 (5 bases). The CDR3 is 15 amino acids. V gave up 0 bases and J gave up 6 bases, with 11 bases separating them. CDR1 is SGHAT and CDR2 is FQNNGV in the germline V gene. As DNA, the CDR3 is TGTGCCAGCAGCTTAGAGGGCGGGTATCCCGGGGAGCTGTTTTTT. Protein product: CASSLEGGYPGELFF.

This clonotype has a handful of counts. This sequence joins TRBV19 and TRBJ2-5; D ambiguous. Germline CDR1 LNHDA, CDR2 SQIVND (reference sequence). This CDR3 has 13 amino acids. The V and J ends lost 3 bases and 3 bases respectively, with 8 bases between them. The CDR3 is CASSINTEETQYF. CDR3 sequence (DNA): TGTGCCAGTAGTATTAATACTGAAGAGACCCAGTACTTC.

This clonotype was observed many times. J is TRBJ2-3 and V is TRBV12-3 or TRBV12-4; 16 bases are a match to TRBD2. This CDR3 contains 17 residues. Trimming at V came to 4 bases and at J to 0 bases, leaving 1 base not matched to a gene. The CDR3 spells CASSSGLAGGSTDTQYF. The CDR3 region has the DNA TGTGCCAGCAGTTCGGGACTAGCGGGAGGGAGCACAGATACGCAGTATTTT.